The 30 T cell receptor beta chains presented below share a single source sample, sequenced in a study of shared clonotypes between healthy human individuals. Repertoires were generated with immunoSEQ multiplex PCR, while TCRdb's copy carries only in-frame clones and drops some. The sample has roughly 1.4 million clones, approximately 98.5% seen once. The specimen sequenced was naive CD4+ T cells sorted from blood. Subset of the sample: CD45RA+ positively selected. The receptor source for this set is a man aged 25 to 40 in good health.

The V and J genes are TRBV18 and TRBJ2-5, with 7 bases aligning to TRBD2. J was trimmed by 5 bases and V by 0 bases; bases with no gene match: 3. Per germline, CDR1 KGHSH and CDR2 LQKENI. The CDR3 covers 14 residues. CDR3 sequence (DNA): TGTGCCAGCTCACCACCGGGGGGGGACGAGACCCAGTACTTC. This gives the protein CASSPPGGDETQYF.

This clone was detected only once. The chain uses TRBV11-2 and TRBJ1-1, with no clear D. V dropped 3 bases and J dropped 0 bases, with 5 bases sitting between them. This CDR3 is 13 amino acids long. CDR1 and CDR2 (germline): SGHAT, FQNNGV. CDR3 loop: CASSFQLNTEAFF. The DNA of the CDR3 is TGTGCCAGCAGCTTTCAATTGAACACTGAAGCTTTCTTT.

This rearrangement joins TRBV30 to TRBJ1-2; maybe TRBD1 (5 bases). The CDR3 length is 11 residues. V was pared by 2 bases and J by 6 bases, with 7 bases between. CDR1 is GTSNPN and CDR2 is SVGIG in the germline V gene (reference sequence). The CDR3 is CAWSSGNGYTF. The DNA of the CDR3 is TGTGCCTGGAGTTCAGGGAATGGCTACACCTTC.

The rearrangement joins TRBV13 to TRBJ2-7, with 7 bases identical to TRBD1. V shed 2 bases, J shed 3 bases, and the junction held 7 bases outside the gene matches. The CDR3 is made up of 15 amino acids. The germline gives CDR1 PRHDT, CDR2 FYEKMQ (reference sequence). For the CDR3, the DNA is TGTGCCAGCAGCTTAACCCCGACAGGGAGCTACGAGCAGTACTTC. The encoded protein is CASSLTPTGSYEQYF.

The rearrangement links TRBV23-1 to TRBJ2-4; maybe TRBD2 (5 bases). TRBV23-1 is marked as an open reading frame, function uncertain. The V end was cut by 4 bases, the J end by 0 bases, with 10 bases between. The CDR3 consists of 15 residues. CDR3 DNA sequence: TGCGCCAGCAGTCCGGACTCGATAGCCAAAAACATTCAGTACTTC. Translating it yields CASSPDSIAKNIQYF.

The chain recombines TRBV2 with TRBJ2-7; D ambiguous. V was pared by 6 bases and J by 3 bases, with 9 bases between. CDR1 is SNHLY, CDR2 FYNNEI, per germline. This CDR3 has 12 amino acids. CDR3 sequence (DNA): TGTGCCAGCAGGGAGACACTCTACGAGCAGTACTTC. Its protein product is CASRETLYEQYF.

The J gene is TRBJ1-3, the V gene TRBV7-2; 7 bases match TRBD1. Germline values: CDR1 SGHTA, CDR2 FQGNSA. Losses at the gene ends were 4 bases for V and 0 bases for J; bases not matched to a gene: 3. This CDR3 comprises 15 residues. CDR3 in amino acids: CASSYDRDSGNTIYF. CDR3 sequence (DNA): TGTGCCAGCAGCTATGACAGGGACTCTGGAAACACCATATATTTT.

V gene TRBV27 combines with J gene TRBJ2-1; 7 nucleotides agree with TRBD2. The V segment lost 5 bases and the J segment 1 base; nucleotides outside the gene matches: 5. Per germline, CDR1 MNHEY and CDR2 SMNVEV (reference sequence). The CDR3 consists of 15 residues. The CDR3: CASSVREGSYNEQFF. In nucleotides, the CDR3 is TGTGCCAGCAGTGTAAGGGAGGGATCCTACAATGAGCAGTTCTTC.

V and J are TRBV19 and TRBJ1-5, with D unclear. The V and J ends lost 6 bases and 7 bases respectively, with 10 bases between them. Germline-derived CDR1 and CDR2 are LNHDA and SQIVND (reference sequence). The CDR3 consists of 12 residues. In DNA form, the CDR3 reads TGTGCCAGTAGCACCACAAGGCAGCCCCAGCATTTT. This translates into CASSTTRQPQHF.

This sequence joins TRBV11-2 and TRBJ2-7; TRBD1 aligns across 9 bases. The CDR3 covers 16 residues. The trim removed 6 bases at V and 6 bases at J, leaving 15 bases unmatched. CDR1 and CDR2 (germline): SGHAT, FQNNGV. CDR3 loop: CASSRHKGTGFLEQYF. DNA of the CDR3: TGTGCCAGCAGTCGACATAAGGGGACAGGGTTTCTCGAGCAGTACTTC.

Note on this clone: Additional DNA sequences in this sample encode the identical CDR3. The chain couples TRBV28 to TRBJ2-7; D is uncertain. Trimming took off 3 bases at V and 4 bases at J, with 4 bases between the two ends. Germline CDR1 MDHEN, CDR2 SYDVKM. This CDR3 contains 11 residues. CDR3 nucleotides: TGTGCCAGCAGTTTCTTATACGAGCAGTACTTC. Translated: CASSFLYEQYF.

This clone was seen only once. The chain joins TRBV29-1 to TRBJ2-1; 10 positions match TRBD2. Germline V gene data show CDR1 as SQVTM and CDR2 as ANQGSEA. Trimming cost V 7 bases and J 0 bases; bases outside gene matches: 3. The CDR3 is 14 amino acids. The CDR3 here is CSAGLASSYNEQFF. CDR3 nucleotide sequence: TGCAGCGCGGGACTAGCGAGCTCCTACAATGAGCAGTTCTTC.

The chain recombines TRBV28 with TRBJ2-7, with 13 positions matching TRBD2. V was clipped by 8 bases and J by 3 bases; unmatched bases: 1. There are 13 residues in the CDR3. CDR1 and CDR2 from the germline V gene are MDHEN and SYDVKM. Written as DNA, the CDR3 is TGTGCCAGCGGACTAGCGGGAGACTACGAGCAGTACTTC. Translation: CASGLAGDYEQYF.

About this clone itself: The sample carries other DNA sequences with the same CDR3. The chain couples TRBV5-1 to TRBJ2-3; D is uncertain. The CDR3 is 13 residues long. The germline gives CDR1 SGHRS, CDR2 YFSETQ. Trimming took 4 bases from V and 0 from J, leaving 6 bases between them. This CDR3 is CASSLQSTDTQYF. In nucleotides, the CDR3 is TGCGCCAGCAGCCTCCAGAGCACAGATACGCAGTATTTT.

The V call is TRBV28, the J call TRBJ2-1; TRBD1 agrees at 7 bases. This CDR3 contains 15 residues. Germline V gene lookup returns CDR1 MDHEN and CDR2 SYDVKM. Unmatched junction bases numbered 8, after V lost 6 bases and J lost 3 bases. The CDR3 reads CASSRNRGLYNEQFF. The DNA of the CDR3 is TGTGCCAGCAGCAGGAACAGGGGCCTCTACAATGAGCAGTTCTTC.

V usage is TRBV7-8 and J usage is TRBJ2-7; D may be TRBD2 (6 bases). The CDR3 is made up of 16 amino acids. Germline CDR1 and CDR2: SGHVS and FQNEAQ. V was cut by 4 bases and J by 1 base, with 17 bases left in between. Written as DNA, the CDR3 is TGTGCCAGCAGCTATACTGGCGGGACCGGTTCCTACGAGCAGTACTTC. Translated: CASSYTGGTGSYEQYF.

The table lists this clone with a count of one. The V call is TRBV5-4, the J call TRBJ2-5, with D possibly matching TRBD2 (5 bases). CDR1 is SGHNT, CDR2 YYREEE, per germline (reference sequence). This CDR3 comprises 15 residues. V shed 0 bases and J shed 2 bases, with 11 bases lying between them. The CDR3 here is CASSLVTRPQETQYF. The CDR3 DNA reads TGTGCCAGCAGCTTGGTAACTAGACCTCAAGAGACCCAGTACTTC.

The chain links TRBV9 to TRBJ1-5; TRBD1 might be the D (6 bases). Germline V CDR1 and CDR2: SGDLS, YYNGEE. V was shortened by 0 bases and J by 4 bases, with 11 bases between the two germline ends. This CDR3 has 15 amino acids. CDR3: CASSVGTGSNQPQHF. CDR3 nucleotide sequence: TGTGCCAGCAGCGTAGGCACAGGGAGTAATCAGCCCCAGCATTTT.

The chain carries TRBV28 and TRBJ1-5, with 8 bases lining up with TRBD1. Trimming at V came to 6 bases and at J to 4 bases, leaving 8 bases not matched to a gene. The CDR3 spans 15 residues. The germline V gene encodes CDR1 MDHEN and CDR2 SYDVKM. The CDR3 coding sequence is TGTGCCAGCAGCGGTCGGACAGGGCTGAATCAGCCCCAGCATTTT. As protein: CASSGRTGLNQPQHF.

This sequence joins TRBV5-1 and TRBJ2-7, with D uncertain. V was cut by 4 bases and J by 2 bases, with 13 bases left in between. Germline assignment: CDR1 SGHRS and CDR2 YFSETQ. The CDR3 consists of 14 residues. CDR3 residues: CASSLNLAPYEQYF. CDR3 bases: TGCGCCAGCAGCCTAAATTTGGCTCCCTACGAGCAGTACTTC. Complete variable domain (other parts from reference TRBV5-1 and TRBJ2-7): KAGVTQTPRYLIKTRGQQVTLSCSPISGHRSVSWYQQTPGQGLQFLFEYFSETQRNKGNFPGRFSGRQFSNSRSEMNVSTLELGDSALYLCASSLNLAPYEQYFGPGTRLTVT.

The CDR3 reads CASSGRTGLYGYTF. The CDR3 DNA is TGTGCCAGCAGCGGACGGACAGGGCTTTATGGCTACACCTTC. J is TRBJ1-2 and V is TRBV9, with 8 bases matching TRBD1. Germline CDR1 SGDLS, CDR2 YYNGEE. The CDR3 consists of 14 residues. J lost 5 bases, V lost 3 bases, and 6 bases had no gene match.

The CDR3 coding sequence is TGTGCCAGCTCCCCCTTCGCAGATCCCTCCTACGAGCAGTACTTC. Translated: CASSPFADPSYEQYF. V usage is TRBV18 and J usage is TRBJ2-7, with unresolved D. V was cut by 6 bases and J by 0 bases, with 15 bases left in between. From germline, CDR1 is KGHSH and CDR2 LQKENI. The CDR3 loop spans 15 amino acids.

This chain connects TRBV11-2 to TRBJ2-7, with 7 nucleotides matching TRBD1. J was trimmed by 2 bases and V by 1 base; bases with no gene match: 14. Looked up from germline, CDR1 is SGHAT and CDR2 is FQNNGV. CDR3 size: 18 residues. CDR3 sequence reads: CASSLGPPTGALPYEQYF. CDR3 in DNA: TGTGCCAGCAGCTTAGGCCCCCCTACAGGGGCCTTACCCTACGAGCAGTACTTC.

J is TRBJ2-4 and V is TRBV7-9; 8 positions match TRBD2. This CDR3 is 16 amino acids long. The germline V gene encodes CDR1 SEHNR and CDR2 FQNEAQ (reference sequence). With V trimmed by 5 bases and J by 1 base, 7 bases remained unmatched. CDR3 sequence (DNA): TGTGCCAGCAGCCAGTTAGCGGGGTTGGCCAAAAACATTCAGTACTTC. Protein product: CASSQLAGLAKNIQYF.

This chain joins TRBV10-2 and TRBJ2-3, with a possible D match to TRBD1 (7 bases). Germline values: CDR1 WSHSY, CDR2 SAAADI. V was shortened by 8 bases and J by 3 bases, with 15 bases between the two germline ends. The CDR3 sequence is 14 residues long. This CDR3 reads CASLAPGGTDTQYF. In DNA, the CDR3 is TGCGCCAGCCTAGCACCAGGGGGGACAGATACGCAGTATTTT.

The gene calls are TRBV6-5 and TRBJ2-4, with 8 bases identical to TRBD2. CDR1 and CDR2 (germline): MNHEY, SVGAGI. The CDR3 covers 16 residues. Losses at the gene ends were 3 bases for V and 4 bases for J; bases not matched to a gene: 8. The CDR3 spells CASSYSAGALKNIQYF. The CDR3 bases are TGTGCCAGCAGTTATTCAGCGGGGGCCCTGAAAAACATTCAGTACTTC.

The V gene is TRBV2, the J gene TRBJ2-7; 10 bases match TRBD2. V was clipped by 4 bases and J by 7 bases; unmatched bases: 7. The CDR3 spans 14 residues. Per germline, CDR1 SNHLY and CDR2 FYNNEI. The CDR3 protein is CASSALAGDREQYF. DNA of the CDR3: TGTGCCAGCAGTGCTCTAGCGGGGGATAGGGAGCAGTACTTC.

In the case of this clone: In the same sample, other DNA sequences code for this CDR3. The CDR3 here is CASSPPGAEAFF. Written as DNA, the CDR3 is TGTGCCAGCTCACCACCGGGCGCTGAAGCTTTCTTT. This chain joins TRBV18 and TRBJ1-1, with D unresolved. This CDR3 has 12 residues. Deletions cut 0 bases from V and 6 bases from J, with 5 bases between. CDR1 KGHSH and CDR2 LQKENI come from the germline V gene.

This chain links TRBV28 with TRBJ1-5; no firm D call. CDR1 and CDR2 (germline): MDHEN, SYDVKM. Trimming stripped 3 bases from V and 11 bases from J, with 17 bases between. This CDR3 has 14 amino acids. The CDR3 DNA reads TGTGCCAGCAGTTTGGTCCGGGATACGAGCACCCAGCATTTT. It specifies CASSLVRDTSTQHF.

The genes are TRBV5-5 and TRBJ2-7; tentatively, D is TRBD2 (7 bases). The CDR3 is 15 residues long. V was shortened by 4 bases and J by 2 bases, with 16 bases between the two germline ends. CDR1 SGHKS and CDR2 YYEKEE come from the germline V gene (reference sequence). CDR3 protein: CASSHSWGGPYEQYF. The CDR3 DNA reads as TGTGCCAGCAGCCACTCTTGGGGGGGCCCCTACGAGCAGTACTTC.